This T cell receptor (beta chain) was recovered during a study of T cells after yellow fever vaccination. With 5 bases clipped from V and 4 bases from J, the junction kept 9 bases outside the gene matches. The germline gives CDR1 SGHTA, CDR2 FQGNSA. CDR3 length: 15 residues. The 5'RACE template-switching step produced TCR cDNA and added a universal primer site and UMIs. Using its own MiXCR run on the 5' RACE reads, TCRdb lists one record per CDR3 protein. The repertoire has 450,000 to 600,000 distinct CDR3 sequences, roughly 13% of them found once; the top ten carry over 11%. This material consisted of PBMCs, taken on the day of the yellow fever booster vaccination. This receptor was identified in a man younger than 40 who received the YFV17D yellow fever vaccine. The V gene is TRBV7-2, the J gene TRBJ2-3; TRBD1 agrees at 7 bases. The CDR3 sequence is CASSRRQGPPDTQYF. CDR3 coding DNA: TGTGCCAGCAGCCGAAGACAGGGACCACCAGATACGCAGTATTTT.